This T cell receptor (beta chain) was observed in a study of T cell repertoires in cytomegalovirus infection. Study background: Indications came from public TCR beta signatures; they pointed to CMV infection and to a matching HLA type.

Many counts were recorded for this clonotype. TCRdb fed the reads into MiXCR, producing one record per CDR3 protein. Counted here are about 190,000 distinct CDR3 sequences, 25% to 30% occurring once; the ten biggest clones make up roughly 29%. The sequence was collected from a human donor in good health (CMV status not recorded). Some clones in this sample may be carry-over from other donors' samples. The sample was PBMCs.

The CDR3 nucleotides are TGTGCCAGCAGCCTGTTCAGGTTGGAGACCCAGTACTTC. Translated: CASSLFRLETQYF. This chain links TRBV7-2 with TRBJ2-5; unclear D gene. In germline, CDR1 is SGHTA, CDR2 FQGNSA. With 5 bases removed from V and 5 bases from J, the gap between germline ends came to 12 bases. The CDR3 runs to 13 residues.